Each of the 2 T cell receptor beta chains below was sequenced from the same sample in a study of T cell changes during pregnancy in multiple sclerosis. Using immunoSEQ multiplex PCR, the repertoire was profiled, and TCRdb retains in-frame clones only, with some absent. The sample holds 65,000 to 70,000 clones, around 92% seen once. Sample: peripheral blood, taken in the first trimester of pregnancy. These receptors all stem from a female donor with multiple sclerosis, enrolled in a pregnancy study.

This clone was counted once. The chain has TRBV6-5 and TRBJ2-1; TRBD2 aligns across 10 bases. CDR1 MNHEY and CDR2 SVGAGI come from the germline V gene. J was trimmed by 5 bases and V by 5 bases; bases with no gene match: 3. This CDR3 contains 14 residues. In nucleotides, the CDR3 is TGTGCCAGCAGTCTAGCGGGGGTGAACAATGAGCAGTTCTTC. It is translated as CASSLAGVNNEQFF.

In DNA form, the CDR3 reads TGTGCCAGCTCCCAAGACAGGGTAAACGAGCAGTACTTC. This translates into CASSQDRVNEQYF. This sequence joins TRBV18 and TRBJ2-7, with 7 bases identical to TRBD1. CDR1 and CDR2 from the germline V gene are KGHSH and LQKENI. This CDR3 contains 13 residues. The junction had 7 bases not matched to a gene; V was cut back by 6 bases and J by 5 bases.